What follows are 19 T cell receptor beta chains derived from one specimen sequenced in a study of T cells in Graves' hyperthyroidism and ophthalmopathy (dated 2019 in TCRdb). The library was prepared using multiplex PCR. These reads were obtained on an Illumina HiSeq 2000. TCR beta CDR3 regions were amplified from RNA transcripts. The TCR CDR3 was subjected to a first round of RT-PCR using the HTBI primer set and the Qiagen OneStep RT-PCR kit. The public reads were reanalyzed by TCRdb: fastp trimming at Q25, MiXCR alignment, in-frame beta chains only. Records with the same CDR3 protein are collapsed into one entry carrying the most frequent genes and DNA. In all, the sample holds 300,000 to 450,000 distinct CDR3 sequences, and roughly 12% of those were seen once. The top ten hold less than 25% of the sample. Input material: blood. These receptors all stem from a man aged 25-45 years with Graves' hyperthyroidism that later progressed to Graves' ophthalmopathy.

This clonotype has a handful of counts. V is TRBV24-1 and J is TRBJ2-3; D possibly corresponds to TRBD1 (6 bases). This CDR3 comprises 17 residues. Germline CDR1 reads KGHDR; CDR2 reads SFDVKD. V was trimmed by 4 bases and J by 0 bases, leaving 16 bases between them. The chain's CDR3 is CATSDGGQPTSTDTQYF. The DNA for the CDR3 is TGTGCCACCAGTGACGGTGGACAGCCCACTAGCACAGATACGCAGTATTTT.

The chain combines TRBV27 with TRBJ2-7, with D perhaps matching TRBD1 or TRBD2 (5 bases each). Germline V gives CDR1 MNHEY, CDR2 SMNVEV (reference sequence). Trimming removed 5 bases from V and 3 bases from J, with 11 bases in between. The CDR3 is 13 amino acids. CDR3 loop: CASSPGDGYEQYF. The DNA of the CDR3 is TGTGCCAGCAGTCCCGGGGACGGCTACGAGCAGTACTTC.

This sequence joins TRBV6-1 and TRBJ1-6; D is uncertain. V was trimmed by 5 bases and J by 8 bases, leaving 13 bases between them. The germline gives CDR1 MNHNS, CDR2 SASEGT. The CDR3 has 14 amino acids. The chain's CDR3 is CASSYGAFYSPLHF. DNA of the CDR3: TGTGCCAGCAGTTACGGCGCTTTTTATTCACCCCTCCACTTT.

This clonotype was counted at least ten times. V gene TRBV3-1 combines with J gene TRBJ1-2; no clear D. Trimming stripped 3 bases from V and 8 bases from J, with 10 bases between. Germline CDR1 LGHDT, CDR2 YNNKEL (reference sequence). The CDR3 length is 12 residues. CDR3 loop: CASSHGGSGYTF. The CDR3 nucleotides are TGTGCCAGCAGCCACGGAGGGTCGGGCTACACCTTC.

This clonotype was picked up many times. J is TRBJ1-1 and V is TRBV7-9; TRBD1 matches 7 bases. V lost 5 bases to trimming and J lost 8 bases; unmatched junction nucleotides: 5. Germline lookup yields CDR1 SEHNR and CDR2 FQNEAQ (reference sequence). The length of the CDR3 is 12 residues. CDR3 amino acids: CASSKGGAEAFF. Here the CDR3 DNA reads TGTGCCAGCAGCAAAGGGGGCGCAGAAGCTTTCTTT.

J is TRBJ2-5 and V is TRBV6-5; D gene ambiguous. The germline V gene encodes CDR1 MNHEY and CDR2 SVGAGI. Trimming removed 4 bases at V and 2 bases at J, with 14 bases between. The CDR3 loop spans 15 amino acids. CDR3 sequence reads: CASSSAGGVQETQYF. As DNA, the CDR3 is TGTGCCAGCAGTTCCGCTGGCGGAGTACAAGAGACCCAGTACTTC.

The V gene is TRBV3-1, the J gene TRBJ2-7; the D call may be TRBD1 or TRBD2 (5 bases each). Germline CDR1 LGHDT, CDR2 YNNKEL (reference sequence). V gave up 4 bases and J gave up 1 base, with 14 bases separating them. This CDR3 is 15 amino acids long. The CDR3 coding sequence is TGTGCCAGCAGCCCGTTGGGGGTCGGTTCCTACGAGCAGTACTTC. It yields the protein CASSPLGVGSYEQYF.

The genes are TRBV6-9 and TRBJ2-3; D is unclear. Germline V CDR1 and CDR2: MNHGY, SVAAGI. V dropped 3 bases and J dropped 7 bases, with 8 bases sitting between them. This CDR3 is 12 amino acids long. CDR3 bases: TGTGCCAGCAGTTACCCTGGCCATACGCAGTATTTT. Protein sequence: CASSYPGHTQYF.

This clonotype was counted ten times or more. This chain uses TRBV4-2 with TRBJ1-5, with D perhaps matching TRBD1 (5 bases). Germline lookup yields CDR1 LGHNA and CDR2 YNFKEQ. Trimming removed 2 bases from V and 4 bases from J, with 6 bases in between. The CDR3 is made up of 13 amino acids. CDR3 sequence: CASSQNRNQPQHF. CDR3 bases: TGTGCCAGCAGCCAAAACAGGAATCAGCCCCAGCATTTT.

In the case of this clonotype: It may be a read error: a sequence one base away is much more abundant. This chain links TRBV2 with TRBJ1-5, with D hard to call. This CDR3 is built from 13 residues. CDR1 is SNHLY and CDR2 is FYNNEI in the germline V gene. Here the CDR3 DNA reads TGTGCCAGCAGTGGAGGGTTCAATCAGGCCCAGCATTTT. Protein product: CASSGGFNQAQHF.

This clonotype was observed at least ten times. The chain links TRBV27 to TRBJ1-4; D call uncertain. The CDR3 sequence is 14 residues long. The V gene's germline CDR1 is MNHEY and CDR2 SMNVEV (reference sequence). V was pared by 3 bases and J by 7 bases, with 12 bases between. The CDR3 is CASSFGVLSEKLFF. The DNA for the CDR3 is TGTGCCAGCAGTTTTGGGGTTTTATCTGAAAAACTGTTTTTT.

The chain links TRBV12-3 or TRBV12-4 to TRBJ2-3, with a tentative D call TRBD2 (5 bases). The CDR3 is 14 residues long. V shed 11 bases and J shed 1 base, with 16 bases lying between them. Here the CDR3 reads CASRHDYRTDTQYF. The CDR3 nucleotides read TGTGCCTCTAGACACGACTATCGCACAGATACGCAGTATTTT.

At least ten counts were recorded for this clonotype. This chain links TRBV20-1 with TRBJ1-5; 8 nucleotides agree with TRBD1. J was trimmed by 5 bases and V by 3 bases; bases with no gene match: 9. Looked up from germline, CDR1 is DFQATT and CDR2 is SNEGSKA (reference sequence). The CDR3 consists of 15 residues. CDR3 amino acids: CSASLGTGPYQPQHF. DNA of the CDR3: TGCAGTGCTAGCCTCGGGACAGGCCCGTATCAGCCCCAGCATTTT.

There are many counts of this clonotype. The rearrangement uses TRBV27 and TRBJ2-7, with 7 bases identical to TRBD2. This CDR3 region has 14 residues. CDR1 is MNHEY, CDR2 SMNVEV, per germline (reference sequence). V was clipped by 7 bases and J by 3 bases; unmatched bases: 9. The CDR3 here is CASTPVGGVYEQYF. CDR3 in DNA: TGTGCCAGCACCCCGGTGGGAGGGGTCTACGAGCAGTACTTC.

A remark on this clonotype: Possible read error: a much larger clone is one base away. The chain links TRBV16 to TRBJ1-2, with D unresolved. From germline, CDR1 is KGHSY and CDR2 FQNENV. The CDR3 is made up of 15 amino acids. Trimming stripped 4 bases from V and 1 base from J, with 13 bases between. Here the CDR3 reads CASSPVPGHNYGYTF. CDR3 coding DNA: TGTGCCAGCAGCCCCGTCCCGGGCCATAACTATGGCTACACCTTC.

This clonotype appeared many times. The chain employs TRBV12-3 or TRBV12-4 and TRBJ1-1; D is uncertain. This CDR3 comprises 15 residues. V was shortened by 7 bases and J by 0 bases, with 15 bases between the two germline ends. The DNA for the CDR3 is TGTGCCAGCACATTGCGTCGGCAAATGAACACTGAAGCTTTCTTT. Protein product: CASTLRRQMNTEAFF.

Many counts were recorded for this clonotype. The V and J genes are TRBV30 and TRBJ1-3; no firm D call. The CDR3 has 15 amino acids. V shed 3 bases and J shed 2 bases, with 14 bases lying between them. Germline V gives CDR1 GTSNPN, CDR2 SVGIG (reference sequence). The CDR3 here is CAWSKLRFTGNTIYF. The CDR3 DNA sequence: TGTGCCTGGAGCAAGTTGCGGTTCACTGGAAACACCATATATTTT.

Remarks on this clonotype: A much larger clonotype is one base distant, so this may be a read error. The chain links TRBV6-5 to TRBJ2-2; unclear D gene. The CDR3 consists of 16 residues. Germline assignment: CDR1 MNHEY and CDR2 SVGAGI. CDR3 DNA sequence: TGTACCAGCAGTTACTCATGGACCCCGAACACCGGGGAGCTGTTTTTT. As protein: CTSSYSWTPNTGELFF.

This chain links TRBV7-3 with TRBJ2-5, with a weak D call TRBD2 (6 bases). The CDR3 contains 15 residues. V was clipped by 5 bases and J by 1 base, with 14 bases between them. CDR1 is SGHTA and CDR2 is FQGTGA in the germline V gene. The CDR3 region has the DNA TGTGCCAGCAGCCGCAGGGTGGGGGGCCAAGAGACCCAGTACTTC. This codes for CASSRRVGGQETQYF.